The rows below give T cell receptor beta chains drawn from one sample of a study of shared clonotypes between healthy human individuals. Repertoires were generated with immunoSEQ multiplex PCR, while TCRdb's copy carries only in-frame clones and drops some. The data show some 490,000 clones, roughly 80% seen once. The sequenced sample was PBMCs. These receptors all stem from a woman aged 40 to 50 in good health. Some clones in this sample may be carry-over from other donors' samples. Each CDR3 is given with its conserved first and last residue. A D gene is named only where the DNA matches it firmly. Size is omitted from some rows. Given values are once, few, many or a class for expanded clones.

v_gene	d_gene	abundance	j_gene	CDR3aa	CDR3nt
TRBV28	.	.	TRBJ2-7	CASTGRANYEQYF	TGTGCCAGCACAGGCAGGGCTAACTACGAGCAGTACTTC
TRBV5-1	.	.	TRBJ1-5	CASRLGTDQPQHF	TGCGCCAGCAGATTGGGAACCGATCAGCCCCAGCATTTT
TRBV4-3	TRBD2	.	TRBJ2-3	CASSQEAPGLAGPDTQYF	TGCGCCAGCAGCCAAGAGGCTCCGGGACTAGCGGGACCAGATACGCAGTATTTT
TRBV11-2	.	.	TRBJ2-5	CASSLNTGGETQYF	TGTGCCAGCAGCTTAAACACGGGCGGAGAGACCCAGTACTTC
TRBV2	TRBD1	.	TRBJ1-3	CASSEIGLRGRGGNTIYF	TGTGCCAGCAGTGAAATCGGGTTGAGGGGGCGCGGTGGAAACACCATATATTTT
TRBV5-1	.	.	TRBJ2-5	CASSSSTSQETQYF	TGCGCCAGCAGCTCTTCAACTAGCCAAGAGACCCAGTACTTC
TRBV2	TRBD1	few	TRBJ1-4	CASSGTTGYREKLFF	TGTGCCAGCAGTGGGACGACAGGGTACCGGGAAAAACTGTTTTTT
TRBV2	TRBD1	.	TRBJ2-7	CASSGTGGFEQYF	TGTGCCAGCAGTGGGACAGGGGGTTTTGAGCAGTACTTC
TRBV11-2	.	.	TRBJ1-2	CASSLALRNYGYTF	TGTGCCAGCAGCTTAGCTTTGAGGAACTATGGCTACACCTTC
TRBV27	.	.	TRBJ2-1	CASSLDSPYNEQFF	TGTGCCAGCAGTTTGGACTCCCCCTACAATGAGCAGTTCTTC
TRBV27	.	.	TRBJ2-5	CASSLIGGRETQYF	TGTGCCAGCAGCCTAATAGGGGGTCGGGAGACCCAGTACTTC
TRBV9	TRBD1	.	TRBJ1-3	CASSVQGAVGNTIYF	TGTGCCAGCAGCGTTCAGGGGGCGGTTGGAAACACCATATATTTT
TRBV28	TRBD1	.	TRBJ1-3	CASNTAGTGGNTIYF	TGTGCCAGCAACACCGCTGGGACAGGCGGAAACACCATATATTTT
TRBV10-3	.	.	TRBJ2-1	CANALRDGPYNEQFF	TGTGCCAACGCCCTCCGGGACGGCCCATACAATGAGCAGTTCTTC
TRBV7-2	.	.	TRBJ1-5	CASSLSVGNQPQHF	TGTGCCAGCAGCTTAAGCGTAGGCAATCAGCCCCAGCATTTT
TRBV4-2	.	.	TRBJ1-6	CASSQDLGSSYNSPLHF	TGTGCCAGCAGCCAAGATCTCGGGAGCTCCTATAATTCACCCCTCCACTTT
TRBV2	.	.	TRBJ2-2	CASRFMGNTGELFF	TGTGCCAGCAGGTTCATGGGGAACACCGGGGAGCTGTTTTTT
TRBV27	.	.	TRBJ2-3	CASSLLQGRTDTQYF	TGTGCCAGCAGTTTACTCCAGGGACGCACAGATACGCAGTATTTT
TRBV7-2	TRBD2	.	TRBJ2-7	CASSSGTSGSSYEQYF	TGTGCCAGCAGCTCGGGGACTAGCGGGAGCTCCTACGAGCAGTACTTC
TRBV15	.	.	TRBJ1-2	CATSTEQGGYTF	TGTGCCACCAGCACTGAACAGGGCGGCTACACCTTC
TRBV4-1	TRBD2	.	TRBJ2-7	CASSRGTSTFYEQYF	TGCGCCAGCAGCCGAGGGACTAGCACCTTTTACGAGCAGTACTTC
TRBV7-7	.	.	TRBJ2-5	CASSLVGLGSRETQYF	TGTGCTAGCAGCTTAGTGGGACTGGGCAGTCGGGAGACCCAGTACTTC
TRBV29-1	TRBD2	.	TRBJ2-1	CSSEQTSGRIDEQFF	TGCAGCTCCGAACAGACTAGCGGGAGGATAGATGAGCAGTTCTTC
TRBV28	TRBD2	.	TRBJ2-7	CASSRLAGGISSYEQYF	TGTGCCAGCAGTCGATTAGCGGGAGGAATAAGCTCCTACGAGCAGTACTTC
TRBV4-1	.	.	TRBJ2-7	CASSQDRWYEQYF	TGCGCCAGCAGCCAAGATAGGTGGTACGAGCAGTACTTC